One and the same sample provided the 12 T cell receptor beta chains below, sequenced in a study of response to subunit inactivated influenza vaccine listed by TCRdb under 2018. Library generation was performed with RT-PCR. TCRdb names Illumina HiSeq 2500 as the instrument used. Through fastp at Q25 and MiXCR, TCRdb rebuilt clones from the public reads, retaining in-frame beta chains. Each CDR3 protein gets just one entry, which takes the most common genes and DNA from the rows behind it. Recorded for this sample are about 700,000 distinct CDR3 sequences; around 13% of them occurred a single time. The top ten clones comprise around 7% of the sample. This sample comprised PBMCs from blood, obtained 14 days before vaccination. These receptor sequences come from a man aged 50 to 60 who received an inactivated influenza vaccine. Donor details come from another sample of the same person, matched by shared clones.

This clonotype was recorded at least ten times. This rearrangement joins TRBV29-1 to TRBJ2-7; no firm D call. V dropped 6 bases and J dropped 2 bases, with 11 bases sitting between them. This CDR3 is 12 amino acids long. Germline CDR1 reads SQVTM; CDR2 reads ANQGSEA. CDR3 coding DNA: TGCAGCGTCCGGACCGCAACCTACGAGCAGTACTTC. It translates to CSVRTATYEQYF.

CDR3 DNA: TGTGCCAGCAGCCAAGGACTTTATAGGGGAAATGAGCAGTTCTTC. Encoded protein: CASSQGLYRGNEQFF. The gene calls are TRBV3-1 and TRBJ2-1; a possible D gene is TRBD1 (5 bases). Germline V gene sequence: CDR1 LGHDT, CDR2 YNNKEL (reference sequence). CDR3 length: 15 residues. V lost 1 base and J lost 7, with 14 bases in between.

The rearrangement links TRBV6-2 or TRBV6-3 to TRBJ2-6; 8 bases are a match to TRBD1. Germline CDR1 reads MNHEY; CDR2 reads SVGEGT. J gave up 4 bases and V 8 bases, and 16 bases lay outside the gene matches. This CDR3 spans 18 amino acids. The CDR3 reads CASFELGQGAGGANVLTF. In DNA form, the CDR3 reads TGTGCCAGCTTCGAGCTCGGCCAGGGGGCCGGGGGGGCCAACGTCCTGACTTTC.

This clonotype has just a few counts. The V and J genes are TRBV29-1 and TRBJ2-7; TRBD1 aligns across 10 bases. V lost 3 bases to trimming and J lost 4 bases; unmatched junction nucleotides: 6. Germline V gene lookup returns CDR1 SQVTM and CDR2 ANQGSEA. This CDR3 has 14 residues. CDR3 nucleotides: TGCAGCGTTGAGGGGACAGGGGCCCTGTACGAGCAGTACTTC. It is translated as CSVEGTGALYEQYF.

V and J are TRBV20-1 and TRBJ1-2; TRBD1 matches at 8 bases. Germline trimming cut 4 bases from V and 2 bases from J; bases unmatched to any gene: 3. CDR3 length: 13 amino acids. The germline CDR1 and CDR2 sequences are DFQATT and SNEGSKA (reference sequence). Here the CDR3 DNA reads TGCAGTGCTACCGACAGGGGCAACTATGGCTACACCTTC. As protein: CSATDRGNYGYTF.

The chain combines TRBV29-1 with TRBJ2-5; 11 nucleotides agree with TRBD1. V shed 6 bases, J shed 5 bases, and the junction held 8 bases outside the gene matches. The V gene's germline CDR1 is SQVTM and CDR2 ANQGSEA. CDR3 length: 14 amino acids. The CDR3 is CSVSTGTGGETQYF. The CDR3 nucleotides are TGCAGCGTGTCGACCGGGACAGGGGGTGAGACCCAGTACTTC.

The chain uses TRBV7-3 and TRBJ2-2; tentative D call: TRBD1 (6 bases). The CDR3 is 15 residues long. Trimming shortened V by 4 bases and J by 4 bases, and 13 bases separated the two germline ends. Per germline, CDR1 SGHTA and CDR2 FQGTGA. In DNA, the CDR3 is TGTGCCAGCAGCTCACAGGGTTCGCGCACCGGGGAGCTGTTTTTT. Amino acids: CASSSQGSRTGELFF.

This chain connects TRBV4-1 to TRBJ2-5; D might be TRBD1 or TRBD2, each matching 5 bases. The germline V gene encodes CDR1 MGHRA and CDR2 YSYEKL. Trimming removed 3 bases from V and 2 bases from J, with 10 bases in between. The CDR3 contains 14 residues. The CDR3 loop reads CASSHAWGQETQYF. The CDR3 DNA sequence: TGCGCCAGCAGCCATGCGTGGGGGCAAGAGACCCAGTACTTC.

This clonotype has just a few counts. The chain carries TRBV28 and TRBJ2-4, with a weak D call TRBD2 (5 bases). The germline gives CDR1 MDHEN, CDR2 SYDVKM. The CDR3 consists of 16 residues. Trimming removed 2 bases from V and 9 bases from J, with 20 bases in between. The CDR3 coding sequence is TGTGCCAGCAGTTTAGCCCAAGACTACTCCCTTAGCATTCAGTACTTC. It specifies CASSLAQDYSLSIQYF.

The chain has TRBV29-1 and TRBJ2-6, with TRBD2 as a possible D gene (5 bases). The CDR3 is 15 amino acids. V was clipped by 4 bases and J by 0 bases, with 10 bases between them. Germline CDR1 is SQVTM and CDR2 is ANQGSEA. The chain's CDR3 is CSVGERRSGANVLTF. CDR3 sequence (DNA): TGCAGCGTTGGCGAGCGGCGCTCTGGGGCCAACGTCCTGACTTTC.

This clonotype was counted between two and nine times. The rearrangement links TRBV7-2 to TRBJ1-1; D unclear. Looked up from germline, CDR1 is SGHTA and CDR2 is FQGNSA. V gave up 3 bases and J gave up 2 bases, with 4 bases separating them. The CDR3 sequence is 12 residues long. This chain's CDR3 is CASSFHNTEAFF. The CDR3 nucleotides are TGTGCCAGCAGCTTCCACAACACTGAAGCTTTCTTT.

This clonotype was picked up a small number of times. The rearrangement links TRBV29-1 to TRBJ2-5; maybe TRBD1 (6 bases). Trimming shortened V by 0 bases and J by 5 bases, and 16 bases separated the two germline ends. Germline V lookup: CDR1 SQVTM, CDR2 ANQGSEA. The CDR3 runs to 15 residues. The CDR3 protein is CSVEDHQGLGETQYF. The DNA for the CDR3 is TGCAGCGTTGAAGATCATCAGGGGCTGGGGGAGACCCAGTACTTC.